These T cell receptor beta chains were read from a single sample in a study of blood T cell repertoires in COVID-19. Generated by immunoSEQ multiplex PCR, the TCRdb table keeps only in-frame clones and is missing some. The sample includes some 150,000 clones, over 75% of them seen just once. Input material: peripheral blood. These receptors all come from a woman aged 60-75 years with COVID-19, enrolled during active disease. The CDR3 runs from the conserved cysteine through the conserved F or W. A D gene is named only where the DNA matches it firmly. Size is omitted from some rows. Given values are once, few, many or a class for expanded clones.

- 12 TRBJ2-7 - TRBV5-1 TGCGCCAGCAGCTGGAGGGGCGGCGAGCAGTACTTC CASSWRGGEQYF
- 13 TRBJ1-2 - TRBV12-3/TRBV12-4 TGTGCCAGCAGCTTAGACACAAACTATGGCTACACCTTC CASSLDTNYGYTF
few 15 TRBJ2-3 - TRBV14 TGTGCCAGCAGCCAAGACAGCGCTAGCACAGATACGCAGTATTTT CASSQDSASTDTQYF
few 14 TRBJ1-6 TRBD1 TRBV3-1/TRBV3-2 TGTGCCAGCAGTCGACAGGGACTGAATTCACCCCTCCACTTT CASSRQGLNSPLHF
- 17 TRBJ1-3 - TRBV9 TGTGCCAGCAGCACAACGCTCCGGGAGCACTCTGGAAACACCATATATTTT CASSTTLREHSGNTIYF
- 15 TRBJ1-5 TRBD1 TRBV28 TGTGCCAGCACCCTTGGGACAGGACAAGACCAGCCCCAGCATTTT CASTLGTGQDQPQHF
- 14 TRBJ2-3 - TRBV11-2 TGTGCCAGCAGCTTCCCGGGGGTAACAGATACGCAGTATTTT CASSFPGVTDTQYF
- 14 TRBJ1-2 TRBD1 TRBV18 TGTGCCAGCTCACCTTGGGACAGGGTAAAAGGCTACACCTTC CASSPWDRVKGYTF
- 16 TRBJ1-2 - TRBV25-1 TGTGCCAGCAGTGAAACGGGGGATTTGGGGAACTATGGCTACACCTTC CASSETGDLGNYGYTF
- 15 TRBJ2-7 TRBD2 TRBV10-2 TGCGCCAGCAGTGAGTTCAGCGGGGAGACTAGCGAGCAGTACTTC CASSEFSGETSEQYF
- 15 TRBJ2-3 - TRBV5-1 TGCGCCAGCAGCTTGTTGACAGGAGTCACAGATACGCAGTATTTT CASSLLTGVTDTQYF
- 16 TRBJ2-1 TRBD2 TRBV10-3 TGTGCCATCAGTGATTCCGGGGGGGGACGACGCAATGAGCAGTTCTTC CAISDSGGGRRNEQFF
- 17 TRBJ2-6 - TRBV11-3 TGTGCCAGCAGCACCCACAGGGGAGGCTCTGGGGCCAACGTCCTGACTTTC CASSTHRGGSGANVLTF
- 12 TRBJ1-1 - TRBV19 TGTGCCAGTAGTCGCCGAGAGTCACGAGCTTTCTTT CASSRRESRAFF
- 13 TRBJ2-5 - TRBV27 TGTGCCAGCAGTTTCCCGGGTTCTGAGACCCAGTACTTC CASSFPGSETQYF
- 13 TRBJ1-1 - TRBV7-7 TGTGCTAGCAGCTCGACAGTTAACACTGAAGCTTTCTTT CASSSTVNTEAFF
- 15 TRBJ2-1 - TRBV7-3 TGTGCCAGCAGCTTAACGTTCGCGGGTTGGGGTGAGCAGTTCTTC CASSLTFAGWGEQFF
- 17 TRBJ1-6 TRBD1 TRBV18 TGTGCCAGCTCACCCAAAACAGGGGACTCCGGGAATTCACCCCTCCACTTT CASSPKTGDSGNSPLHF
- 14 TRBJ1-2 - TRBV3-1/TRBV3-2 TGTGCCAGCAGCCAACTCGGAGAGGATAATGGCTACACCTTC CASSQLGEDNGYTF
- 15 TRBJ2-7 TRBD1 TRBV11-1 TGTGCCAGCAGCATAGGACAGGTTGGAACCTACGAGCAGTACTTC CASSIGQVGTYEQYF
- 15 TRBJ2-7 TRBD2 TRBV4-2 TGTGCCAGCAGCCAAGGACTAGCTGAAACCTACGAGCAGTACTTC CASSQGLAETYEQYF
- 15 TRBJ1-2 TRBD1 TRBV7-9 TGTGCCAGCAGCTTAGCACAGGGGTTAGTCTATGGCTACACCTTC CASSLAQGLVYGYTF
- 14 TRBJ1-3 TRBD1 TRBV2 TGTGCCAGCAGTGTGGACAGGGGACGAAACACCATATATTTT CASSVDRGRNTIYF